This T cell receptor beta chain was retrieved from a study of cytomegalovirus exposure and HLA in healthy donors. Study findings and constraints: Sequencing depth roughly uniform across donors was assumed in presence/absence analyses.

The PCR was carried out with 60 Vbeta primers and 13 Jbeta primers. Sequencing used immunoSEQ multiplex PCR; TCRdb keeps in-frame clones, though not all of them. The repertoire holds around 140,000 clones, with about 75% as singletons. Unmatched junction bases numbered 17, after V lost 4 bases and J lost 7 bases. The CDR3 has 17 residues. Germline CDR1 reads SGHNT; CDR2 reads YYREEE (reference sequence). Comments on this clone: The antigen is undetermined.

The sequencing sample was made of PBMCs. The chain employs TRBV5-4 and TRBJ1-1; 9 bases match TRBD1. The source is a man aged 35 to 55 in good health and CMV-seronegative. The CDR3 loop is CASSANPGQGNSYEAFF. The CDR3 nucleotides read TGTGCCAGCAGCGCGAATCCGGGACAGGGTAATTCCTATGAAGCTTTCTTT.